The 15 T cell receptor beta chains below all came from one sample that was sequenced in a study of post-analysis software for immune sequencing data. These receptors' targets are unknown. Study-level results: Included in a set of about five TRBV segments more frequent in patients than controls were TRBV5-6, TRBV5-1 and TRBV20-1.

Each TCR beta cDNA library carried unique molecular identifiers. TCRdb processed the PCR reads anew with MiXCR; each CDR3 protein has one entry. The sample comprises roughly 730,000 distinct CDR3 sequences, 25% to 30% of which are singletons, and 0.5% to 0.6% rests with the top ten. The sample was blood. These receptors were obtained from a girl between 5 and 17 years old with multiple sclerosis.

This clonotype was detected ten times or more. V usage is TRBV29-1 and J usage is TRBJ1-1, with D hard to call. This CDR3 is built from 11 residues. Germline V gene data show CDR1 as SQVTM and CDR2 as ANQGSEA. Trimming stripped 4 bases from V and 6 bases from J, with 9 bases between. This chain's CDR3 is CSVVEIAEAFF. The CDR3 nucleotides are TGCAGCGTTGTAGAAATCGCTGAAGCTTTCTTT.

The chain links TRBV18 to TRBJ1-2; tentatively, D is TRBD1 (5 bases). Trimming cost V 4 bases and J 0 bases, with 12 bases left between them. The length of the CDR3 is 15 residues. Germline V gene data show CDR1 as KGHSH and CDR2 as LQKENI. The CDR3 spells CASSLRTNPNYGYTF. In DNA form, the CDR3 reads TGTGCCAGCTCACTCCGGACAAATCCTAACTATGGCTACACCTTC.

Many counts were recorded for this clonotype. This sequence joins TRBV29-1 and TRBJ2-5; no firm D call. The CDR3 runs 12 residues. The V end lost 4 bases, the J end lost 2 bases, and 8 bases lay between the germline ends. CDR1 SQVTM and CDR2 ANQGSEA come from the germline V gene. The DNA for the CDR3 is TGCAGCGTTGTACCGCAGCAAGAGACCCAGTACTTC. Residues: CSVVPQQETQYF.

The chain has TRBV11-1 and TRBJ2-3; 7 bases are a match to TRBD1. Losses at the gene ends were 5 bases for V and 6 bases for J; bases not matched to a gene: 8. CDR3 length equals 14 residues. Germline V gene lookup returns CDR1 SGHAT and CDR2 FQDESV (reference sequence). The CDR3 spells CASSRPDRADTQYF. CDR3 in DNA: TGTGCCAGCAGCCGCCCTGACAGGGCTGATACGCAGTATTTT.

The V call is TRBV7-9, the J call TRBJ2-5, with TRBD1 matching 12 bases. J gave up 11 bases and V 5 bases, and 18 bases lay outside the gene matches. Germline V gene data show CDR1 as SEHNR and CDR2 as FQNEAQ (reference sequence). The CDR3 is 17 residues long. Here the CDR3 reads CASSRRGQGALDSEQYF. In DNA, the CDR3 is TGTGCCAGCAGCCGGAGGGGACAGGGGGCATTGGACTCTGAGCAGTACTTC.

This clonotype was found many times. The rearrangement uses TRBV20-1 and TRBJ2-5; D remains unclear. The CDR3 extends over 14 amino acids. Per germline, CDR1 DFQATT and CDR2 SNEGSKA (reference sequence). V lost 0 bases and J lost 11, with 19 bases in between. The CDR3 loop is CSARDLAGYDWQYF. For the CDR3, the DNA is TGCAGTGCTAGAGACCTGGCCGGCTACGATTGGCAGTACTTC.

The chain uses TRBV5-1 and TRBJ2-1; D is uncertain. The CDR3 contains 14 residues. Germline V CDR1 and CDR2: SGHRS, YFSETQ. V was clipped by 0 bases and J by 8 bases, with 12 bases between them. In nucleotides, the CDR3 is TGCGCCAGCAGCTTGGGACACCCTTTGGATGAGCAGTTCTTC. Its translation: CASSLGHPLDEQFF.

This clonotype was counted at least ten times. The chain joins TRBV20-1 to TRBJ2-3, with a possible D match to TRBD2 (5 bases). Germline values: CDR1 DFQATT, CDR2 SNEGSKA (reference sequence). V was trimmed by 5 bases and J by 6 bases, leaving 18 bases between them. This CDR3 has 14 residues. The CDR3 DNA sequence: TGCAGTGCTGGAGGACTCCGGGTAGGGGATACGCAGTATTTT. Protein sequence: CSAGGLRVGDTQYF.

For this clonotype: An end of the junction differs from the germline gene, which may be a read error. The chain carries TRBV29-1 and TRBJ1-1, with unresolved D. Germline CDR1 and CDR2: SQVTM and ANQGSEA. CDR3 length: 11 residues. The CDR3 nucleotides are TGCAGCGTTGTGCCAAGGGCGGAAGGTTTCTTT. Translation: CSVVPRAEGFF. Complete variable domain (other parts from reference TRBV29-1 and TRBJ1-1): SAVISQKPSRDICQRGTSLTIQCQVDSQVTMMFWYRQQPGQSLTLIATANQGSEATYESGFVIDKFPISRPNLTFSTLTVSNMSPEDSSIYLCSVVPRAEGFFGQGTRLTVV.

The CDR3 here is CASSVSGARTDTQYF. The DNA for the CDR3 is TGTGCCAGCAGCGTAAGCGGGGCCCGCACAGATACGCAGTATTTT. The chain combines TRBV7-3 with TRBJ2-3, with TRBD2 matching 7 bases. Per germline, CDR1 SGHTA and CDR2 FQGTGA. The CDR3 contains 15 residues. The junction had 6 bases not matched to a gene; V was cut back by 5 bases and J by 1 base.

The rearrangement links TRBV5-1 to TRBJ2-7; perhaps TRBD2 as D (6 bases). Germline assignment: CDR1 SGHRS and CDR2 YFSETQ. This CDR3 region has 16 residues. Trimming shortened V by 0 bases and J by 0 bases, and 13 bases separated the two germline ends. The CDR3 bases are TGCGCCAGCAGCTTGGATCGAGCGGGCCTCTCCTACGAGCAGTACTTC. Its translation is CASSLDRAGLSYEQYF.

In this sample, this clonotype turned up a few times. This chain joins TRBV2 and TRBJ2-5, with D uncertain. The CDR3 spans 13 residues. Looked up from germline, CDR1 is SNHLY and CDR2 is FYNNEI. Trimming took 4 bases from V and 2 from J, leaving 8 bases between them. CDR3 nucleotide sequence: TGTGCCAGCAGTGCGAGCGTACAAGAGACCCAGTACTTC. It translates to CASSASVQETQYF. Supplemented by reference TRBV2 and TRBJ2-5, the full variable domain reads EPEVTQTPSHQVTQMGQEVILRCVPISNHLYFYWYRQILGQKVEFLVSFYNNEISEKSEIFDDQFSVERPDGSNFTLKIRSTKLEDSAMYFCASSASVQETQYFGPGTRLLVL.

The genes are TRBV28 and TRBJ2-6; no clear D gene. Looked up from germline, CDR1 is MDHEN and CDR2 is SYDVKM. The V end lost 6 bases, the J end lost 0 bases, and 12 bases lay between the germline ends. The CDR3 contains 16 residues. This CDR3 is CASRASTHSGANVLTF. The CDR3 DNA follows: TGTGCCAGCAGGGCCAGCACACACTCTGGGGCCAACGTCCTGACTTTC. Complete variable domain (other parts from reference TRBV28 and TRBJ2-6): DVKVTQSSRYLVKRTGEKVFLECVQDMDHENMFWYRQDPGLGLRLIYFSYDVKMKEKGDIPEGYSVSREKKERFSLILESASTNQTSMYLCASRASTHSGANVLTFGAGSRLTVL.

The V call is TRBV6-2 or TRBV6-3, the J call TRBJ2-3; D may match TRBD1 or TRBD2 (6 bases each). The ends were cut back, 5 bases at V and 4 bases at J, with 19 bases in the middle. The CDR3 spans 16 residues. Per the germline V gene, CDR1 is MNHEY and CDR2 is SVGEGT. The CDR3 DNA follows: TGTGCCAGCAGTCGGGGGCTGGCGTCCCGCCCAGATACGCAGTATTTT. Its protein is CASSRGLASRPDTQYF.

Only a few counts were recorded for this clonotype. CDR3 nucleotide sequence: TGTGCCAGCATGGAGGGAACTTCCTACAATGAGCAGTTCTTC. This translates into CASMEGTSYNEQFF. The chain combines TRBV2 with TRBJ2-1, with D possibly matching TRBD2 (6 bases). The ends were cut back, 7 bases at V and 1 base at J, with 11 bases in the middle. CDR3 length equals 14 residues. In germline, CDR1 is SNHLY, CDR2 FYNNEI.